This T cell receptor beta chain was obtained from a study of technical replicates of blood from a few donors. TCRdb's copy holds only in-frame clones and misses some; the assay was immunoSEQ multiplex PCR. Of roughly 13,000 clones listed, about four fifths were seen once; the top ten hold approximately 11%. Trimming cost V 10 bases and J 5 bases; bases outside gene matches: 9. Germline V gene data show CDR1 as MNHNY and CDR2 as SVGAGI (reference sequence). The CDR3 extends over 15 amino acids. The chain employs TRBV6-6 and TRBJ2-2, with 11 bases matching TRBD2. The TCR was taken from a human donor in good health. Sequencing input: PBMCs. CDR3 in DNA: TGTGCCACCGTAAGACTAGCGGGAAGTACCGGGGAGCTGTTTTTT. Translated: CATVRLAGSTGELFF.